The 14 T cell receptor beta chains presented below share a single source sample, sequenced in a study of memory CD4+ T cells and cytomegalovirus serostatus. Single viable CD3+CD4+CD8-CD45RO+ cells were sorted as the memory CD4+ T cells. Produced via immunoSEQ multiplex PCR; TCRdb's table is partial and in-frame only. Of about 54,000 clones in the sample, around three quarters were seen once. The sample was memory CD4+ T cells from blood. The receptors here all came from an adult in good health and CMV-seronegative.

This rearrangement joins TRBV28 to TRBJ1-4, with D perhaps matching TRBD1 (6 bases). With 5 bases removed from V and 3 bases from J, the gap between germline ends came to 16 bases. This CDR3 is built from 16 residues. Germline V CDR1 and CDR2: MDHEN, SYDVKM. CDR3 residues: CASSINRAGANEKLFF. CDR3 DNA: TGTGCCAGCAGTATTAACAGGGCGGGGGCTAATGAAAAACTGTTTTTT.

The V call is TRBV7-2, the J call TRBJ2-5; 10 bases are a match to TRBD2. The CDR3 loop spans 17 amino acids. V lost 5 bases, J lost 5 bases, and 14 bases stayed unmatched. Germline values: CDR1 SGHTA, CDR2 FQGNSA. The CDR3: CASSLTLSGRASETQYF. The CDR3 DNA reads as TGTGCCAGCAGCCTAACCCTCAGCGGGAGGGCCAGCGAGACCCAGTACTTC. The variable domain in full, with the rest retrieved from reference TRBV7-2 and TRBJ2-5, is GAGVSQSPSNKVTEKGKDVELRCDPISGHTALYWYRQSLGQGLEFLIYFQGNSAPDKSGLPSDRFSAERTGGSVSTLTIQRTQQEDSAVYLCASSLTLSGRASETQYFGPGTRLLVL.

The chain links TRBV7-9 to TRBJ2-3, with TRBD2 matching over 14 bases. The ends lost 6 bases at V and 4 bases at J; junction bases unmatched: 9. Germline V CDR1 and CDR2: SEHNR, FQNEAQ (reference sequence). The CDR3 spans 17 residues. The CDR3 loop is CASSFGLAGGGSDTQYF. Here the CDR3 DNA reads TGTGCCAGCAGTTTCGGACTAGCGGGAGGCGGTTCAGATACGCAGTATTTT. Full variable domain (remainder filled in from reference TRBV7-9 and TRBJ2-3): DTGVSQNPRHKITKRGQNVTFRCDPISEHNRLYWYRQTLGQGPEFLTYFQNEAQLEKSRLLSDRFSAERPKGSFSTLEIQRTEQGDSAMYLCASSFGLAGGGSDTQYFGPGTRLTVL.

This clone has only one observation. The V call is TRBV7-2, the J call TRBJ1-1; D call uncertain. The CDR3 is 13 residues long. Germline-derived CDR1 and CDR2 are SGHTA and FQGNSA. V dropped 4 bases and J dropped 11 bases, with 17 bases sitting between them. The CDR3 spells CASSSPGSAVAFF. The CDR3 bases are TGTGCCAGCAGCTCCCCGGGGTCAGCTGTTGCTTTCTTT.

This CDR3 is CASSLQGMNTEAFF. The CDR3 coding sequence is TGTGCCAGCAGCTTGCAGGGGATGAACACTGAAGCTTTCTTT. The genes are TRBV5-6 and TRBJ1-1; tentatively, D is TRBD1 (6 bases). V was cut by 1 base and J by 0 bases, with 7 bases left in between. The CDR3 sequence is 14 residues long. The germline V gene encodes CDR1 SGHDT and CDR2 YYEEEE.

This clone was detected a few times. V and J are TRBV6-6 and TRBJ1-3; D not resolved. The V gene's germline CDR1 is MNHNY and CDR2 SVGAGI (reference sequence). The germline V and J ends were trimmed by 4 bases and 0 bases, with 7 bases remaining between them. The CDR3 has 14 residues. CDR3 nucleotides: TGTGCCAGCAGTTTGGCAGCCTCTGGAAACACCATATATTTT. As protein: CASSLAASGNTIYF.

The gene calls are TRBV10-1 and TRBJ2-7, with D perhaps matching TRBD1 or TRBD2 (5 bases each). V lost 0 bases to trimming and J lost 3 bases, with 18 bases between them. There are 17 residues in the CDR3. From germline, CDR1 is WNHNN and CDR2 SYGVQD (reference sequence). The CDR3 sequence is CASSESWGRGADYEQYF. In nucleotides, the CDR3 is TGCGCCAGCAGTGAGTCATGGGGGAGAGGGGCTGACTACGAGCAGTACTTC.

The CDR3 loop is CASSPRPWQGKDTQYF. The CDR3 nucleotides read TGTGCCAGCAGCCCACGACCGTGGCAGGGGAAAGATACGCAGTATTTT. V gene TRBV7-9 combines with J gene TRBJ2-3; TRBD1 might be the D (6 bases). CDR3 length: 16 amino acids. Germline V lookup: CDR1 SEHNR, CDR2 FQNEAQ (reference sequence). Trimming cost V 5 bases and J 5 bases, with 20 bases left between them.

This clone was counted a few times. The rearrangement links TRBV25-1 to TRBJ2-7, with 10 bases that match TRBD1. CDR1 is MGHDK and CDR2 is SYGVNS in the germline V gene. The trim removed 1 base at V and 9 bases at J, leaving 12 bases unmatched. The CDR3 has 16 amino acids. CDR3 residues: CASSEFGTGVLGAQYF. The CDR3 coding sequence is TGTGCCAGCAGTGAATTTGGGACAGGGGTACTGGGCGCGCAGTACTTC.

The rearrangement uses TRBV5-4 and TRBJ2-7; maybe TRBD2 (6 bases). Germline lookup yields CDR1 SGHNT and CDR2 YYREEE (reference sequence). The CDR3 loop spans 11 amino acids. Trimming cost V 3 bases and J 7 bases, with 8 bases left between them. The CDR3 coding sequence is TGTGCCAGCAGCTGGGGAGGTGAGCAGTACTTC. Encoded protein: CASSWGGEQYF.

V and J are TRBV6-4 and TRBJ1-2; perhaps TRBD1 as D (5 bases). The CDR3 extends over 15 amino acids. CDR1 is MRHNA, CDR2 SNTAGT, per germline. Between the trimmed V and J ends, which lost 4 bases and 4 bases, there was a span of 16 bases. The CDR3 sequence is CASSAGHSATYGYTF. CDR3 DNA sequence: TGTGCCAGCAGTGCCGGACATAGCGCGACCTATGGCTACACCTTC.

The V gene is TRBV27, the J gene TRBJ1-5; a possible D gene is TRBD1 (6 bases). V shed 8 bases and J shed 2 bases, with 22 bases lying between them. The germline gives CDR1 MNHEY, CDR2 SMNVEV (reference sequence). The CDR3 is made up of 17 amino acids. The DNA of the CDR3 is TGTGCCAGCGGCTACGCACCCGGACAGCGGGGCAATCAGCCCCAGCATTTT. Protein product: CASGYAPGQRGNQPQHF.

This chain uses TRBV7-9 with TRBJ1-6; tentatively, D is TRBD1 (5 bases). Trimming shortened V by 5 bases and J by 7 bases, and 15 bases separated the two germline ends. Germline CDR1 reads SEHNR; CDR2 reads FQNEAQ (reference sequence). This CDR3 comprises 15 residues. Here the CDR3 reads CASSARDGRNSPLHF. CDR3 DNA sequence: TGTGCCAGCAGCGCTCGGGACGGGAGGAATTCACCCCTCCACTTT.

The CDR3 DNA is TGTGCCAGCAGCCAATACGGACTCTCTCCCCGGGTATACGAGCAGTACTTC. Its translation: CASSQYGLSPRVYEQYF. V is TRBV7-2 and J is TRBJ2-7, with D possibly being TRBD2 (5 bases). Germline V gene sequence: CDR1 SGHTA, CDR2 FQGNSA. This CDR3 contains 17 residues. V was cut by 5 bases and J by 4 bases, with 24 bases left in between.